These 4 T cell receptor beta chains were sequenced from one sample in a study of blood T cells in healthy people across ages (dated by TCRdb to between 2015 and 2017). Library construction relied on 5' RACE. Data came from an Illumina HiSeq 2500. The second PCR ran for about 6 to 12 cycles and used a J-beta primer mix along with a sample-barcoded 5' primer. TCRdb itself trimmed the public reads at Q25 with fastp, ran MiXCR and retained productive beta chains. Identical CDR3 proteins give one entry, which carries the most common genes and DNA. This sample lists 1.5 million to 2 million distinct CDR3 sequences; about 50% were detected once. The ten largest account for roughly 2% of the sample. Input material: blood. These receptors came from a woman between 40 and 50 years old in good health.

This chain uses TRBV7-9 with TRBJ2-1, with D maybe TRBD2 (6 bases). Germline lookup yields CDR1 SEHNR and CDR2 FQNEAQ (reference sequence). The CDR3 extends over 12 amino acids. Trimming pared 11 bases from V and 8 bases from J, leaving 16 bases between. The CDR3, as DNA: TGTGCCTTTTGGGGGACTCGTTATGAGCAGTTCTTC. Its translation: CAFWGTRYEQFF.

A remark on this clonotype: Germline and junction disagree at one end, which may indicate a read error. This chain links TRBV6-6 with TRBJ2-1; 12 bases align to TRBD2. The CDR3 consists of 15 residues. CDR1 MNHNY and CDR2 SVGAGI come from the germline V gene (reference sequence). The CDR3: CVSRWTSGVNNEQFF. The CDR3 DNA follows: TGTGTCAGCAGGTGGACTAGCGGGGTAAACAATGAGCAGTTCTTC.

The chain employs TRBV20-1 and TRBJ2-5, with D perhaps being TRBD1 or TRBD2 (6 bases each). CDR3 length: 14 amino acids. The V end lost 6 bases, the J end lost 1 base, and 15 bases lay between the germline ends. CDR1 is DFQATT, CDR2 SNEGSKA, per germline (reference sequence). The CDR3 nucleotides are TGCAGTGCGAGGAAGGGGGGCAGCCAAGAGACCCAGTACTTC. Its protein is CSARKGGSQETQYF.

The chain combines TRBV7-2 with TRBJ2-5, with a tentative D call TRBD2 (6 bases). This CDR3 comprises 15 residues. The V end lost 5 bases, the J end lost 4 bases, and 17 bases lay between the germline ends. Germline CDR1 is SGHTA and CDR2 is FQGNSA. CDR3 protein: CASSLGLPPGETQYF. The CDR3 DNA is TGTGCCAGCAGCCTGGGACTTCCACCTGGAGAGACCCAGTACTTC.